The 25 T cell receptor beta chains reported below all come from one sample, sequenced in a study of cytomegalovirus exposure and HLA in healthy donors. It was with 60 Vbeta and 13 Jbeta primers that the PCR ran. Libraries were prepared by immunoSEQ multiplex PCR; TCRdb keeps only in-frame clonotypes and omits some of them. This table has 100,000 to 150,000 clones, roughly 80% appearing once. Sequenced material: PBMCs. The receptors here all came from a woman in her thirties or forties in good health and CMV-seronegative.

The J gene is TRBJ2-7, the V gene TRBV14; D gene ambiguous. The CDR3 extends over 12 amino acids. V lost 0 bases and J lost 3, with 3 bases in between. CDR1 is SGHDN and CDR2 is FVKESK in the germline V gene. The CDR3 reads CASSQDRYEQYF. DNA of the CDR3: TGTGCCAGCAGCCAAGACCGCTACGAGCAGTACTTC.

The chain employs TRBV2 and TRBJ1-1; D is perhaps TRBD1 (5 bases). V was shortened by 5 bases and J by 1 base, with 8 bases between the two germline ends. Germline V gives CDR1 SNHLY, CDR2 FYNNEI. This CDR3 contains 13 residues. CDR3 protein: CASSLTGNTEAFF. For the CDR3, the DNA is TGTGCCAGCAGTCTCACAGGGAACACTGAAGCTTTCTTT.

The chain is built from TRBV5-4 and TRBJ2-1; D may be TRBD2 (6 bases). The length of the CDR3 is 12 residues. Germline V lookup: CDR1 SGHNT, CDR2 YYREEE (reference sequence). V lost 2 bases, J lost 9 bases, and 9 bases lay in between. Here the CDR3 reads CASSLLAGEQFF. CDR3 DNA: TGTGCCAGCAGCTTACTAGCCGGTGAGCAGTTCTTC.

The chain employs TRBV11-2 and TRBJ2-5; the D gene is possibly TRBD2 (6 bases). The V end was cut by 4 bases, the J end by 5 bases, with 17 bases between. This CDR3 has 15 amino acids. Germline V gene lookup returns CDR1 SGHAT and CDR2 FQNNGV. The CDR3 DNA is TGTGCCAGCAGCTCCCGGTCGCGGAGGGATGAGACCCAGTACTTC. It is translated as CASSSRSRRDETQYF. The whole variable domain, filled in from reference TRBV11-2 and TRBJ2-5, reads EAGVAQSPRYKIIEKRQSVAFWCNPISGHATLYWYQQILGQGPKLLIQFQNNGVVDDSQLPKDRFSAERLKGVDSTLKIQPAKLEDSAVYLCASSSRSRRDETQYFGPGTRLLVL.

In the case of this clone: Additional DNA sequences in this sample encode the identical CDR3. In DNA, the CDR3 is TGTGCCAGCAGCGTAGACGGCGGCTCCTACGAGCAGTACTTC. Its translation is CASSVDGGSYEQYF. This rearrangement joins TRBV9 to TRBJ2-7; D not resolved. The V gene lost 0 bases and the J gene lost 0 bases, with 7 bases spanning the gap. From germline, CDR1 is SGDLS and CDR2 YYNGEE. This CDR3 contains 14 residues.

The chain joins TRBV2 to TRBJ2-7, with 13 bases aligning to TRBD2. The V gene's germline CDR1 is SNHLY and CDR2 FYNNEI. Unmatched junction bases numbered 13, after V lost 8 bases and J lost 3 bases. The CDR3 contains 17 residues. CDR3 bases: TGTGCCAGCCCCCTAAGGACTAGCGGGAGTCTGGGCTACGAGCAGTACTTC. Translation gives CASPLRTSGSLGYEQYF.

The chain carries TRBV19 and TRBJ1-1; D unresolved. Trimming removed 3 bases from V and 0 bases from J, with 11 bases in between. CDR1 is LNHDA and CDR2 is SQIVND in the germline V gene (reference sequence). The CDR3 totals 15 residues. The CDR3 loop reads CASSMIAVMNTEAFF. The CDR3 coding sequence is TGTGCCAGTAGTATGATCGCGGTGATGAACACTGAAGCTTTCTTT.

The chain joins TRBV6-5 to TRBJ1-5, with TRBD1 matching 9 bases. V gave up 9 bases and J gave up 1 base; unmatched junction bases: 4. This CDR3 has 14 amino acids. Germline V gene lookup returns CDR1 MNHEY and CDR2 SVGAGI. In DNA, the CDR3 is TGTGCCAGTCGGACAGGGGCCAGCAATCAGCCCCAGCATTTT. Amino acids: CASRTGASNQPQHF.

The rearrangement links TRBV29-1 to TRBJ1-2; D is uncertain. The CDR3 spans 11 residues. Germline V gene data show CDR1 as SQVTM and CDR2 as ANQGSEA. The germline V and J ends were trimmed by 0 bases and 8 bases, with 7 bases remaining between them. The CDR3: CSVEDHEGYTF. Written as DNA, the CDR3 is TGCAGCGTTGAAGATCACGAGGGCTACACCTTC. The full variable domain, completed using reference TRBV29-1 and TRBJ1-2, is SAVISQKPSRDICQRGTSLTIQCQVDSQVTMMFWYRQQPGQSLTLIATANQGSEATYESGFVIDKFPISRPNLTFSTLTVSNMSPEDSSIYLCSVEDHEGYTFGSGTRLTVV.

The chain links TRBV29-1 to TRBJ1-1, with 11 bases identical to TRBD1. Per the germline V gene, CDR1 is SQVTM and CDR2 is ANQGSEA. V was pared by 5 bases and J by 7 bases, with 12 bases of the junction left unmatched. This CDR3 has 15 amino acids. The CDR3 nucleotides are TGCAGCGTTTTCCTCTGGGGGACAGGGGGGTTTGAAGCTTTCTTT. It translates to CSVFLWGTGGFEAFF. The full variable domain, rest sourced from reference TRBV29-1 and TRBJ1-1, is SAVISQKPSRDICQRGTSLTIQCQVDSQVTMMFWYRQQPGQSLTLIATANQGSEATYESGFVIDKFPISRPNLTFSTLTVSNMSPEDSSIYLCSVFLWGTGGFEAFFGQGTRLTVV.

The chain employs TRBV4-2 and TRBJ2-5, with 11 bases lining up with TRBD2. This CDR3 contains 15 residues. The V gene end was trimmed by 4 bases and the J gene end by 6 bases; junction bases not matched to a gene: 7. Germline CDR1 LGHNA, CDR2 YNFKEQ. CDR3 in amino acids: CASSPLAGGPKTQYF. In DNA, the CDR3 is TGTGCCAGCAGCCCCTTAGCGGGGGGGCCTAAGACCCAGTACTTC.

The chain joins TRBV5-6 to TRBJ1-5; weak D call: TRBD1 (5 bases). V was trimmed by 3 bases and J by 5 bases, leaving 15 bases between them. The CDR3 has 15 residues. Germline CDR1 SGHDT, CDR2 YYEEEE. CDR3 loop: CASSSGSIKDQPQHF. CDR3 in DNA: TGTGCCAGCAGCTCAGGGTCGATCAAGGATCAGCCCCAGCATTTT.

This chain's CDR3 is CARSLTGVEQYF. The DNA of the CDR3 is TGTGCCAGAAGCCTCACAGGGGTCGAGCAGTACTTC. This chain uses TRBV5-3 with TRBJ2-7; 7 bases map to TRBD1. TRBV5-3 is noted as an ORF with a role that remains uncertain. V gave up 4 bases and J gave up 6 bases; unmatched junction bases: 4. The CDR3 runs 12 residues.

This clone was observed a handful of times. V and J are TRBV19 and TRBJ1-5, with TRBD1 matching 8 bases. The V segment lost 6 bases and the J segment 4 bases; nucleotides outside the gene matches: 17. Germline V gene data show CDR1 as LNHDA and CDR2 as SQIVND (reference sequence). CDR3 length: 18 amino acids. CDR3 bases: TGTGCCAGTAGCGCCGGGACAGGATCATGGGGGGGTAATCAGCCCCAGCATTTT. This encodes CASSAGTGSWGGNQPQHF.

The chain combines TRBV4-3 with TRBJ2-2, with D tentatively TRBD1 (6 bases). Germline lookup yields CDR1 LGHNA and CDR2 YSLEER. CDR3 length: 18 amino acids. The V end was cut by 1 base, the J end by 0 bases, with 15 bases between. The CDR3 DNA reads TGCGCCAGCAGCCAAGGGAGTCCAGGACAGACGAACACCGGGGAGCTGTTTTTT. Amino acids: CASSQGSPGQTNTGELFF.

The chain couples TRBV4-1 to TRBJ2-3, with 12 bases lining up with TRBD2. J was trimmed by 2 bases and V by 0 bases; bases with no gene match: 9. The germline V gene has CDR1 MGHRA and CDR2 YSYEKL. This CDR3 spans 19 amino acids. This CDR3 is CASSQDFLAGGPNTDTQYF. The CDR3 nucleotides read TGCGCCAGCAGCCAAGATTTTCTAGCGGGGGGGCCGAACACAGATACGCAGTATTTT.

The rearrangement joins TRBV10-1 to TRBJ2-5; 12 bases align to TRBD2. The length of the CDR3 is 18 residues. Per germline, CDR1 WNHNN and CDR2 SYGVQD (reference sequence). V lost 6 bases to trimming and J lost 1 base; unmatched junction nucleotides: 12. CDR3 DNA sequence: TGCGCCAGCAGAATATCCCCTGAGACTAGCGGGGGCCAAGAGACCCAGTACTTC. It is translated as CASRISPETSGGQETQYF.

The V gene is TRBV5-1, the J gene TRBJ2-5; 8 bases are a match to TRBD2. The CDR3 runs 16 residues. Germline values: CDR1 SGHRS, CDR2 YFSETQ. J was trimmed by 0 bases and V by 0 bases; bases with no gene match: 4. The CDR3 loop is CASSLVVAGYQETQYF. CDR3 DNA: TGCGCCAGCAGCTTGGTAGTAGCGGGGTACCAAGAGACCCAGTACTTC.

The chain employs TRBV6-6 and TRBJ1-6; TRBD1 might be the D (6 bases). The CDR3 has 14 amino acids. Trimming pared 4 bases from V and 14 bases from J, leaving 18 bases between. Germline V lookup: CDR1 MNHNY, CDR2 SVGAGI (reference sequence). CDR3 in DNA: TGTGCCAGCAGTTCCCGGACAGCCGCTAAGGCCCTCCACTTT. It encodes CASSSRTAAKALHF.

Details on this clone: The same CDR3 also results from other DNA sequences found in this sample. This rearrangement joins TRBV9 to TRBJ2-7, with 7 bases that match TRBD1. Germline loops: CDR1 SGDLS, CDR2 YYNGEE. V shed 0 bases, J shed 2 bases, and the junction held 2 bases outside the gene matches. CDR3 size: 14 residues. The CDR3 DNA sequence: TGTGCCAGCAGCGTAGGGGACAGCGCCTACGAGCAGTACTTC. Translating gives CASSVGDSAYEQYF.

The chain uses TRBV4-2 and TRBJ2-3; a possible D gene is TRBD2 (6 bases). CDR1 is LGHNA and CDR2 is YNFKEQ in the germline V gene. The CDR3 has 17 residues. Trimming removed 1 base at V and 8 bases at J, with 22 bases between. The CDR3 nucleotides read TGTGCCAGCAGCCAAGCAGCCCACCGGGACTCTCGCGGTACGCAGTATTTT. Amino acids: CASSQAAHRDSRGTQYF.

V gene TRBV4-1 combines with J gene TRBJ2-3, with 10 bases fitting TRBD2. V lost 4 bases, J lost 2 bases, and 9 bases stayed unmatched. Germline V lookup: CDR1 MGHRA, CDR2 YSYEKL. This CDR3 has 17 amino acids. CDR3 in DNA: TGCGCCAGCAGCCCCCGGGGTAGCGGGGGGTACACAGATACGCAGTATTTT. The encoded protein is CASSPRGSGGYTDTQYF.

The V gene is TRBV19, the J gene TRBJ2-1, with 7 bases fitting TRBD2. Germline CDR1 reads LNHDA; CDR2 reads SQIVND (reference sequence). This CDR3 has 15 residues. J gave up 4 bases and V 3 bases, and 6 bases lay outside the gene matches. The CDR3, as DNA: TGTGCCAGTAGTATTGGCGGGAGTACATACAATGAGCAGTTCTTC. Translation gives CASSIGGSTYNEQFF. Supplemented by reference TRBV19 and TRBJ2-1, the full variable domain reads DGGITQSPKYLFRKEGQNVTLSCEQNLNHDAMYWYRQDPGQGLRLIYYSQIVNDFQKGDIAEGYSVSREKKESFPLTVTSAQKNPTAFYLCASSIGGSTYNEQFFGPGTRLTVL.

This chain connects TRBV20-1 to TRBJ2-2; D is unresolved. V lost 5 bases to trimming and J lost 6 bases, with 7 bases between them. CDR3 length equals 11 residues. The germline V gene encodes CDR1 DFQATT and CDR2 SNEGSKA (reference sequence). CDR3 sequence reads: CSAARAGELFF. DNA of the CDR3: TGCAGTGCTGCTAGAGCCGGGGAGCTGTTTTTT.

The CDR3: CASSQDRVVQPQHF. The DNA of the CDR3 is TGTGCCAGCAGCCAAGACAGGGTTGTTCAGCCCCAGCATTTT. The chain couples TRBV6-1 to TRBJ1-5, with 7 bases fitting TRBD1. With 6 bases clipped from V and 6 bases from J, the junction kept 8 bases outside the gene matches. The CDR3 length is 14 residues. Per germline, CDR1 MNHNS and CDR2 SASEGT.